These 23 T cell receptor beta chains were sequenced from one sample in a study of blood T cell repertoires in COVID-19. TCRdb's table, derived via immunoSEQ multiplex PCR, lists solely in-frame clones and lacks some. The sample records a few hundred thousand clones, about 87% being singletons. The sequenced material came from PBMCs or T cells enriched from blood (not recorded which). These receptors all stem from a woman aged 18-29 years who had recovered from COVID-19.

The gene calls are TRBV4-2 and TRBJ2-1; a possible D gene is TRBD2 (6 bases). The V end was cut by 1 base, the J end by 9 bases, with 13 bases between. Germline-derived CDR1 and CDR2 are LGHNA and YNFKEQ. The CDR3 contains 14 residues. The CDR3 nucleotides are TGTGCCAGCAGCCAAGGGGACTCGGTTAGTGAGCAGTTCTTC. This gives the protein CASSQGDSVSEQFF.

The chain combines TRBV6-2 or TRBV6-3 with TRBJ2-1, with TRBD1 as a possible D gene (6 bases). The CDR3 consists of 16 residues. V was pared by 4 bases and J by 6 bases, with 19 bases between. Germline V gene sequence: CDR1 MNHEY, CDR2 SVGEGT. In DNA form, the CDR3 reads TGTGCCAGCAGTTCCTGGACAGTGCAACCGAGCAATGAGCAGTTCTTC. Residues: CASSSWTVQPSNEQFF.

This clone was detected ten times or more. The chain combines TRBV2 with TRBJ2-2, with 7 bases that match TRBD2. The germline V gene has CDR1 SNHLY and CDR2 FYNNEI. The trim removed 9 bases at V and 3 bases at J, leaving 4 bases unmatched. This CDR3 has 13 amino acids. CDR3 sequence: CASGGGDTGELFF. CDR3 nucleotide sequence: TGTGCCAGTGGGGGAGGGGACACCGGGGAGCTGTTTTTT.

The V call is TRBV5-1, the J call TRBJ2-3; 10 bases map to TRBD2. Losses at the gene ends were 0 bases for V and 4 bases for J; bases not matched to a gene: 14. The germline gives CDR1 SGHRS, CDR2 YFSETQ. This CDR3 has 19 amino acids. The CDR3 loop is CASSLEGLAKSSSPDTQYF. In nucleotides, the CDR3 is TGCGCCAGCAGCTTGGAGGGACTAGCGAAAAGCTCATCCCCAGATACGCAGTATTTT.

This chain links TRBV5-8 with TRBJ2-7, with TRBD2 identical over 7 bases. The CDR3 is 15 amino acids. With 0 bases clipped from V and 4 bases from J, the junction kept 7 bases outside the gene matches. Germline CDR1 reads SGHTS; CDR2 reads YDEGEE. DNA of the CDR3: TGTGCCAGCAGCTTGGAGATAGGGGAGGGGTACGAGCAGTACTTC. Its translation: CASSLEIGEGYEQYF. Full variable domain (outside the CDR3, taken from reference TRBV5-8 and TRBJ2-7): EAGVTQSPTHLIKTRGQQATLRCSPISGHTSVYWYQQALGLGLQFLLWYDEGEERNRGNFPPRFSGRQFPNYSSELNVNALELEDSALYLCASSLEIGEGYEQYFGPGTRLTVT.

The chain recombines TRBV2 with TRBJ1-5; D unresolved. The CDR3 has 12 residues. V shed 8 bases and J shed 8 bases, with 13 bases lying between them. Germline CDR1 reads SNHLY; CDR2 reads FYNNEI. CDR3 loop: CASLGVGKPQHF. CDR3 bases: TGTGCCAGCCTCGGGGTGGGTAAGCCCCAGCATTTT.

The V and J genes are TRBV7-9 and TRBJ1-1; D possibly corresponds to TRBD1 (5 bases). Trimming left V 11 bases short and J 5 bases short, with 21 bases between. Germline loops: CDR1 SEHNR, CDR2 FQNEAQ (reference sequence). This CDR3 region has 14 residues. The chain's CDR3 is CAAKGSGVGTEAFF. In DNA, the CDR3 is TGTGCCGCAAAGGGCTCGGGGGTTGGTACTGAAGCTTTCTTT.

The gene calls are TRBV5-6 and TRBJ2-5, with D perhaps assigned TRBD1 or TRBD2 (5 bases each). The CDR3 extends over 15 amino acids. V lost 4 bases and J 3 bases, leaving 16 bases between the germline ends. CDR1 SGHDT and CDR2 YYEEEE come from the germline V gene. In DNA, the CDR3 is TGTGCCAGCAGCCTGGGACGGCTCCAGGAAGAGACCCAGTACTTC. Its translation is CASSLGRLQEETQYF.

This chain uses TRBV28 with TRBJ1-1, with D perhaps TRBD1 (6 bases). The germline CDR1 and CDR2 sequences are MDHEN and SYDVKM. V was cut by 5 bases and J by 4 bases, with 17 bases left in between. The CDR3 is made up of 15 amino acids. The chain's CDR3 is CASSPPGGAGTEAFF. Written as DNA, the CDR3 is TGTGCCAGCAGTCCTCCGGGGGGCGCGGGCACTGAAGCTTTCTTT.

The J gene is TRBJ1-2, the V gene TRBV9, with TRBD1 matching over 12 bases. With 3 bases clipped from V and 3 bases from J, the junction kept 6 bases outside the gene matches. Germline V lookup: CDR1 SGDLS, CDR2 YYNGEE. This CDR3 is built from 16 residues. For the CDR3, the DNA is TGTGCCAGCAGCGCCGGGACAGGGGGCTATGACTATGGCTACACCTTC. This encodes CASSAGTGGYDYGYTF.

The chain carries TRBV7-9 and TRBJ1-2, with D tentatively TRBD1 (6 bases). The V end was cut by 4 bases, the J end by 5 bases, with 8 bases between. There are 12 residues in the CDR3. Germline CDR1 reads SEHNR; CDR2 reads FQNEAQ (reference sequence). The CDR3 protein is CASSWTAYGYTF. Written as DNA, the CDR3 is TGTGCCAGCAGCTGGACAGCTTATGGCTACACCTTC. The complete variable domain, with remaining parts taken from reference TRBV7-9 and TRBJ1-2, reads DTGVSQNPRHKITKRGQNVTFRCDPISEHNRLYWYRQTLGQGPEFLTYFQNEAQLEKSRLLSDRFSAERPKGSFSTLEIQRTEQGDSAMYLCASSWTAYGYTFGSGTRLTVV.

V and J are TRBV10-3 and TRBJ1-3; 8 nucleotides agree with TRBD1. Germline-derived CDR1 and CDR2 are ENHRY and SYGVKD. CDR3 length equals 16 residues. With 4 bases clipped from V and 3 bases from J, the junction kept 8 bases outside the gene matches. The chain's CDR3 is CAISALLQGDGNTIYF. Here the CDR3 DNA reads TGTGCCATCAGTGCTCTACTACAGGGGGATGGAAACACCATATATTTT.

With respect to this clone: Different DNA sequences within this sample yield the same CDR3. The V call is TRBV28, the J call TRBJ1-2, with TRBD1 matching over 8 bases. V was pared by 6 bases and J by 4 bases, with 4 bases of the junction left unmatched. The germline gives CDR1 MDHEN, CDR2 SYDVKM. The length of the CDR3 is 13 residues. The CDR3 bases are TGTGCCAGCAGCTCCACAGGGGGCTATGGCTACACCTTC. This sequence encodes CASSSTGGYGYTF.

The chain employs TRBV7-2 and TRBJ2-2; perhaps TRBD2 as D (6 bases). The germline CDR1 and CDR2 sequences are SGHTA and FQGNSA. The CDR3 runs to 13 residues. The ends were cut back, 3 bases at V and 7 bases at J, with 9 bases in the middle. The CDR3, as DNA: TGTGCCAGCAGCTTTTGGACTATCGGGGAGCTGTTTTTT. It translates to CASSFWTIGELFF.

V and J are TRBV10-3 and TRBJ1-2; weak D call: TRBD1 (5 bases). CDR3 length: 15 amino acids. Per germline, CDR1 ENHRY and CDR2 SYGVKD. Trimming took off 0 bases at V and 8 bases at J, with 16 bases between the two ends. CDR3 sequence: CAISESGDFLGGYTF. As DNA, the CDR3 is TGTGCCATCAGTGAGTCCGGGGACTTCCTGGGAGGCTACACCTTC.

J is TRBJ1-2 and V is TRBV10-3, with 8 bases lining up with TRBD1. Germline trimming cut 3 bases from V and 7 bases from J; bases unmatched to any gene: 10. Germline CDR1 and CDR2: ENHRY and SYGVKD. There are 15 residues in the CDR3. The CDR3 DNA reads as TGTGCCATCAGTGATGCAGGGGGCGGCATCGGTGGCTACACCTTC. It is translated as CAISDAGGGIGGYTF.

This clone was detected a few times. The rearrangement joins TRBV15 to TRBJ1-2, with D possibly being TRBD1 (6 bases). Trimming cost V 0 bases and J 4 bases, with 12 bases left between them. The CDR3 is made up of 15 amino acids. Germline loops: CDR1 LNHNV, CDR2 YYDKDF (reference sequence). This CDR3 reads CATSRDLAGAYGYTF. Here the CDR3 DNA reads TGTGCCACCAGCAGAGATCTTGCAGGGGCCTATGGCTACACCTTC.

This rearrangement joins TRBV11-1 to TRBJ2-3; 10 positions agree with TRBD2. The CDR3 is 15 amino acids. V shed 2 bases and J 3 bases; nucleotides not matched to a gene: 2. Germline V gives CDR1 SGHAT, CDR2 FQDESV (reference sequence). CDR3 residues: CASSLLAGETDTQYF. In DNA form, the CDR3 reads TGTGCCAGCAGCTTACTAGCGGGAGAGACAGATACGCAGTATTTT.

This chain connects TRBV5-1 to TRBJ2-3; TRBD2 matches 10 bases. The CDR3 covers 17 residues. With 1 base clipped from V and 6 bases from J, the junction kept 11 bases outside the gene matches. The germline CDR1 and CDR2 sequences are SGHRS and YFSETQ. CDR3 region: CASSLQGERGGLDTQYF. DNA for the CDR3: TGCGCCAGCAGCTTGCAGGGCGAGCGGGGGGGCCTGGATACGCAGTATTTT.

The V and J genes are TRBV18 and TRBJ1-1, with TRBD1 matching over 7 bases. Trimming at V came to 0 bases and at J to 5 bases, leaving 12 bases not matched to a gene. This CDR3 contains 17 residues. The germline CDR1 and CDR2 sequences are KGHSH and LQKENI. The DNA for the CDR3 is TGTGCCAGCTCACCACCGGGTTCGACAGGGCAAATTACTGAAGCTTTCTTT. Translated, it gives CASSPPGSTGQITEAFF.

The rearrangement uses TRBV9 and TRBJ2-5; 15 nucleotides match TRBD2. The V gene's germline CDR1 is SGDLS and CDR2 YYNGEE. After removal of 4 bases from V and 3 bases from J, the junction contained 7 bases not matched to a gene. The CDR3 is made up of 17 amino acids. This CDR3 reads CASSQTGTSGRKETQYF. The CDR3 nucleotides read TGTGCCAGCAGCCAAACCGGGACTAGCGGGAGGAAAGAGACCCAGTACTTC.

This sequence joins TRBV5-1 and TRBJ1-4, with D possibly being TRBD1 (5 bases). This CDR3 has 15 amino acids. Per the germline V gene, CDR1 is SGHRS and CDR2 is YFSETQ. V was pared by 2 bases and J by 6 bases, with 14 bases between. CDR3 sequence reads: CASSFYGGRDEKLFF. CDR3 DNA sequence: TGCGCCAGCAGCTTTTACGGGGGACGGGATGAAAAACTGTTTTTT.

The chain recombines TRBV7-2 with TRBJ2-3; a weak D match, TRBD1 (6 bases). V lost 2 bases and J lost 7, with 13 bases in between. Germline V gene lookup returns CDR1 SGHTA and CDR2 FQGNSA. CDR3 length equals 14 residues. CDR3 nucleotide sequence: TGTGCCAGCAGCTTATACGGGACAACCAATACGCAGTATTTT. Its protein product is CASSLYGTTNTQYF.